The sequence of this T cell receptor (beta chain) was determined in a study of memory B cells and T cells in multiple sclerosis. Study-wide results and limits: Compartments had unequal clone-set sizes, affecting shared clonotype counts.

This clone showed up just a few times. As yet, its antigen is unknown. The table came from immunoSEQ multiplex PCR; TCRdb's copy has only in-frame clones and leaves some out. The sample comprises 30,000 to 40,000 clones, approximately 85% of which are singletons, and under 3.5% rests with the top ten. CFSE-dim autoproliferating and CFSE-high non-proliferating T cells from unstimulated culture were sequenced separately. Cultures began with roughly 5.4x10^7 CFSE-labeled PBMCs, unstimulated for around 7 days, with replicate wells pooled. Germline V gives CDR1 SGHTA, CDR2 FQGTGA. This CDR3 comprises 13 residues. The ends were cut back, 1 base at V and 3 bases at J, with 7 bases in the middle.

The J gene is TRBJ2-7, the V gene TRBV7-3; D ambiguous. The receptor's source is a human donor with multiple sclerosis. Sequencing was carried out using PBMCs from blood kept in culture. The CDR3: CASSLNPLYEQYF. CDR3 bases: TGTGCCAGCAGCTTAAATCCCCTCTACGAGCAGTACTTC. Filled out from reference TRBV7-3 and TRBJ2-7, the complete variable domain reads GAGVSQTPSNKVTEKGKYVELRCDPISGHTALYWYRQSLGQGPEFLIYFQGTGAADDSGLPNDRFFAVRPEGSVSTLKIQRTERGDSAVYLCASSLNPLYEQYFGPGTRLTVT.